Below are 23 T cell receptor beta chains sequenced from a single sample in a study of CD8+ T cells in alopecia areata. cDNA prepared by RNA extraction and subsequent reverse transcription served as the template for sequencing. Only in-frame clones appear in the TCRdb table, and some are missing; sequencing was by immunoSEQ multiplex PCR. Of some 180,000 clones in the sample, approximately 55% were seen once. The treatment was: oral pan-JAK inhibitor, 5-10 mg twice daily. The sequencing here drew on CD8+ T cells sorted from blood, taken at week 24, from a patient treated with tofacitinib. All receptors come from a human donor with alopecia areata.

The V gene is TRBV30, the J gene TRBJ2-5; D is ambiguous. The CDR3 covers 13 residues. The V and J ends lost 3 bases and 2 bases respectively, with 10 bases between them. From germline, CDR1 is GTSNPN and CDR2 SVGIG (reference sequence). CDR3 in amino acids: CAWSKARQETQYF. CDR3 DNA: TGTGCCTGGAGCAAAGCAAGGCAAGAGACCCAGTACTTC.

The gene calls are TRBV11-1 and TRBJ1-1, with D perhaps TRBD1 (6 bases). Germline values: CDR1 SGHAT, CDR2 FQDESV (reference sequence). The CDR3 spans 14 residues. Trimming removed 4 bases at V and 4 bases at J, with 13 bases between. CDR3 DNA: TGTGCCAGCAGCTCGCCGGGGGCGGGCACTGAAGCTTTCTTT. Residues: CASSSPGAGTEAFF.

This clone was recorded a few times. This chain uses TRBV6-5 with TRBJ1-5; no clear D gene. V lost 5 bases and J lost 9, with 11 bases in between. This CDR3 has 12 residues. Germline CDR1 MNHEY, CDR2 SVGAGI. This chain's CDR3 is CASSPPPGPQHF. The CDR3 nucleotides are TGTGCCAGCAGTCCACCCCCGGGGCCCCAGCATTTT.

The V gene is TRBV27, the J gene TRBJ1-2; possible D gene TRBD1, 6 bases. V lost 5 bases and J lost 8, with 21 bases in between. Germline CDR1 and CDR2: MNHEY and SMNVEV (reference sequence). The CDR3 covers 15 residues. CDR3 loop: CASSPKTDRTGGYTF. Here the CDR3 DNA reads TGTGCCAGCAGTCCTAAAACCGACAGGACCGGGGGCTACACCTTC.

The chain combines TRBV15 with TRBJ2-2; TRBD1 matches 8 bases. Trimming at V came to 0 bases and at J to 2 bases, leaving 2 bases not matched to a gene. This CDR3 spans 16 amino acids. Germline CDR1 and CDR2: LNHNV and YYDKDF (reference sequence). CDR3 DNA sequence: TGTGCCACCAGCAGAGAGGCAGGGGGCAACACCGGGGAGCTGTTTTTT. It specifies CATSREAGGNTGELFF.

V gene TRBV5-6 combines with J gene TRBJ2-1; 8 nucleotides match TRBD2. Germline lookup yields CDR1 SGHDT and CDR2 YYEEEE. The CDR3 is 16 amino acids. V was clipped by 2 bases and J by 0 bases; unmatched bases: 4. The CDR3 is CASSLVSGDSYNEQFF. The CDR3 region has the DNA TGTGCCAGCAGCTTAGTTAGCGGGGACTCCTACAATGAGCAGTTCTTC. The whole variable domain, filled in from reference TRBV5-6 and TRBJ2-1, reads DAGVTQSPTHLIKTRGQQVTLRCSPKSGHDTVSWYQQALGQGPQFIFQYYEEEERQRGNFPDRFSGHQFPNYSSELNVNALLLGDSALYLCASSLVSGDSYNEQFFGPGTRLTVL.

The chain is built from TRBV7-9 and TRBJ2-2; TRBD2 agrees at 8 bases. The CDR3 has 14 residues. Germline V gene data show CDR1 as SEHNR and CDR2 as FQNEAQ (reference sequence). V was clipped by 5 bases and J by 5 bases; unmatched bases: 4. CDR3 sequence (DNA): TGTGCCAGCAGCCCGGGGGGGCGGACCGGGGAGCTGTTTTTT. Protein product: CASSPGGRTGELFF.

The chain combines TRBV29-1 with TRBJ1-2; maybe TRBD1 (5 bases). The V end lost 5 bases, the J end lost 6 bases, and 19 bases lay between the germline ends. Germline CDR1 SQVTM, CDR2 ANQGSEA. This CDR3 is 14 amino acids long. For the CDR3, the DNA is TGCAGCGTTAAGGGGCATTCGGGTGTTCATGGCTACACCTTC. This codes for CSVKGHSGVHGYTF.

The V and J genes are TRBV9 and TRBJ1-1; D gene uncertain. In germline, CDR1 is SGDLS, CDR2 YYNGEE. This CDR3 is built from 13 residues. V lost 0 bases and J lost 3, with 6 bases in between. The chain's CDR3 is CASSVVGDTEAFF. The CDR3 DNA sequence: TGTGCCAGCAGCGTAGTTGGGGACACTGAAGCTTTCTTT.

This chain links TRBV7-2 with TRBJ1-1; no reliable D call. The CDR3 consists of 12 residues. CDR1 is SGHTA, CDR2 FQGNSA, per germline. The ends were cut back, 8 bases at V and 4 bases at J, with 11 bases in the middle. The CDR3 sequence: CASCEAGTEAFF. CDR3 bases: TGTGCCAGCTGTGAAGCTGGCACTGAAGCTTTCTTT.

There are a few counts of this clone. The V gene is TRBV29-1, the J gene TRBJ1-2; D unresolved. The germline CDR1 and CDR2 sequences are SQVTM and ANQGSEA. V was clipped by 6 bases and J by 5 bases, with 16 bases between them. The CDR3 is 13 residues long. The CDR3 DNA reads as TGCAGCGTCATCGCGGACGGCGATTATGGCTACACCTTC. Protein sequence: CSVIADGDYGYTF. Full variable domain (outside the CDR3, taken from reference TRBV29-1 and TRBJ1-2): SAVISQKPSRDICQRGTSLTIQCQVDSQVTMMFWYRQQPGQSLTLIATANQGSEATYESGFVIDKFPISRPNLTFSTLTVSNMSPEDSSIYLCSVIADGDYGYTFGSGTRLTVV.

The chain employs TRBV4-3 and TRBJ2-2; D remains unclear. There are 13 residues in the CDR3. Trimming shortened V by 0 bases and J by 8 bases, and 7 bases separated the two germline ends. Germline V lookup: CDR1 LGHNA, CDR2 YSLEER. The CDR3 loop reads CASSQDFRGELFF. DNA of the CDR3: TGCGCCAGCAGCCAAGATTTTCGGGGGGAGCTGTTTTTT.

This sequence joins TRBV4-3 and TRBJ2-1, with 9 bases lining up with TRBD2. CDR3 length: 15 amino acids. Germline loops: CDR1 LGHNA, CDR2 YSLEER. Trimming cost V 0 bases and J 5 bases; bases outside gene matches: 2. The chain's CDR3 is CASSQDAGGNNEQFF. Written as DNA, the CDR3 is TGCGCCAGCAGCCAAGATGCGGGGGGGAACAATGAGCAGTTCTTC.

V gene TRBV27 combines with J gene TRBJ1-4; the D is unclear. In germline, CDR1 is MNHEY, CDR2 SMNVEV (reference sequence). The CDR3 runs 15 residues. Trimming pared 5 bases from V and 0 bases from J, leaving 10 bases between. Here the CDR3 DNA reads TGTGCCAGCAGTCGGCCACGTGCAACTAATGAAAAACTGTTTTTT. Translation: CASSRPRATNEKLFF.

CDR3 DNA: TGCGCCAGCAGCCAAACCCTAGGGGCCTTCACCGGGGAGCTGTTTTTT. It yields the protein CASSQTLGAFTGELFF. The chain joins TRBV4-3 to TRBJ2-2; tentatively, D is TRBD1 (5 bases). Between the trimmed V and J ends, which lost 2 bases and 4 bases, there was a span of 14 bases. This CDR3 has 16 amino acids. The germline V gene encodes CDR1 LGHNA and CDR2 YSLEER.

This clone showed up just once. V gene TRBV19 combines with J gene TRBJ1-5; D possibly corresponds to TRBD1 (5 bases). Trimming took 6 bases from V and 1 from J, leaving 13 bases between them. This CDR3 has 15 residues. Looked up from germline, CDR1 is LNHDA and CDR2 is SQIVND (reference sequence). The DNA for the CDR3 is TGTGCCAGTAGCAATATCCGGGACAGCAATCAGCCCCAGCATTTT. Amino acids: CASSNIRDSNQPQHF. The entire variable domain, with the rest obtained from reference TRBV19 and TRBJ1-5, is as follows: DGGITQSPKYLFRKEGQNVTLSCEQNLNHDAMYWYRQDPGQGLRLIYYSQIVNDFQKGDIAEGYSVSREKKESFPLTVTSAQKNPTAFYLCASSNIRDSNQPQHFGDGTRLSIL.

The sample holds a few counts of this clone. The chain couples TRBV4-3 to TRBJ2-1; D gene uncertain. The length of the CDR3 is 13 residues. V lost 0 bases and J 7 bases, leaving 7 bases between the germline ends. Per the germline V gene, CDR1 is LGHNA and CDR2 is YSLEER. The CDR3 protein is CASSQDWVNEQFF. The CDR3 nucleotides read TGCGCCAGCAGCCAAGACTGGGTGAATGAGCAGTTCTTC.

This clone showed up just a few times. The chain uses TRBV28 and TRBJ2-5, with 8 bases lining up with TRBD1. V was clipped by 6 bases and J by 4 bases; unmatched bases: 7. There are 14 residues in the CDR3. Germline CDR1 and CDR2: MDHEN and SYDVKM. This chain's CDR3 is CASRIQGALETQYF. CDR3 DNA: TGTGCCAGCAGGATCCAGGGGGCTCTAGAGACCCAGTACTTC.

The chain employs TRBV25-1 and TRBJ1-5; D not certain. V was cut by 3 bases and J by 0 bases, with 6 bases left in between. The CDR3 is 14 residues long. Germline V gene data show CDR1 as MGHDK and CDR2 as SYGVNS. The CDR3: CASSEGSSNQPQHF. CDR3 bases: TGTGCCAGCAGTGAGGGTAGTAGCAATCAGCCCCAGCATTTT.

CDR3 coding DNA: TGTGCCAGCAGTTACTCCGCGGGGGGTCCCTACGAGCAGTACTTC. The encoded protein is CASSYSAGGPYEQYF. The chain has TRBV6-6 and TRBJ2-7; TRBD2 matches 8 bases. In germline, CDR1 is MNHNY, CDR2 SVGAGI (reference sequence). V lost 0 bases, J lost 2 bases, and 3 bases stayed unmatched. The CDR3 is made up of 15 amino acids.

The chain carries TRBV5-1 and TRBJ2-3, with D possibly matching TRBD1 (6 bases). Deletions cut 4 bases from V and 4 bases from J, with 16 bases between. This CDR3 is built from 15 residues. Germline CDR1 SGHRS, CDR2 YFSETQ. The CDR3 DNA reads TGCGCCAGCAGCCCGGCAGGGGCGGTAGCAGATACGCAGTATTTT. Translated: CASSPAGAVADTQYF. Variable domain in full (rest from reference TRBV5-1 and TRBJ2-3): KAGVTQTPRYLIKTRGQQVTLSCSPISGHRSVSWYQQTPGQGLQFLFEYFSETQRNKGNFPGRFSGRQFSNSRSEMNVSTLELGDSALYLCASSPAGAVADTQYFGPGTRLTVL.

The rearrangement uses TRBV7-8 and TRBJ2-5, with 8 bases matching TRBD1. Trimming cost V 3 bases and J 2 bases; bases outside gene matches: 8. Germline V CDR1 and CDR2: SGHVS, FQNEAQ. This CDR3 is built from 16 residues. CDR3 sequence (DNA): TGTGCCAGCAGCTTGACCCGGACAGGGCTTCAAGAGACCCAGTACTTC. Translation gives CASSLTRTGLQETQYF.

This chain uses TRBV30 with TRBJ1-2, with D possibly TRBD1 on 5 matching bases. V was cut by 3 bases and J by 4 bases, with 6 bases left in between. The CDR3 totals 11 residues. The germline CDR1 and CDR2 sequences are GTSNPN and SVGIG (reference sequence). The DNA of the CDR3 is TGTGCCTGGAGCGGGACCTATGGCTACACCTTC. Translation gives CAWSGTYGYTF.